Here is one T cell receptor (beta chain) with its context. Its specificity is not known. This specimen belongs to a study of cytomegalovirus exposure and HLA in healthy donors. Notes on the study in general: Prediction of most subjects' HLA-A and HLA-B alleles by TCR beta sequences was reportedly accurate.

The primer mix had 60 Vbeta and 13 Jbeta primers. Clones were read by immunoSEQ multiplex PCR, and TCRdb kept only the in-frame ones, dropping some. Its clone listing holds under 200,000 clones. The germline CDR1 and CDR2 sequences are LGHNA and YSLEER. The CDR3 totals 15 residues. Trimming removed 3 bases from V and 0 bases from J; junction bases left unmatched: 3. The TCR comes from a man aged 30 to 45 in good health and CMV-seronegative. The chain couples TRBV4-3 to TRBJ1-1; 8 bases line up with TRBD1. Sequencing input: PBMCs. The CDR3 DNA follows: TGCGCCAGCAGCCATGTACAGGGGGTGAACACTGAAGCTTTCTTT. Its translation is CASSHVQGVNTEAFF.